Listed here are 26 T cell receptor beta chains from one sample, sequenced in a study of OX40 agonist ivuxolimab in advanced cancers. Measured with immunoSEQ multiplex PCR; TCRdb has only the in-frame clones, and not every one. In the table there are tens of thousands of clones, around 84% of which are singletons. The sequences come from CD4+ or CD8+ T cells sorted from blood, collected in a trial of the OX40 agonist ivuxolimab. These receptors were collected from an adult with an advanced solid tumor such as melanoma, head and neck, liver or kidney cancer.

The chain has TRBV30 and TRBJ2-7; 8 bases are a match to TRBD2. This CDR3 has 14 residues. With V trimmed by 3 bases and J by 3 bases, 7 bases remained unmatched. Per germline, CDR1 GTSNPN and CDR2 SVGIG (reference sequence). The CDR3 here is CAWSPLAEIYEQYF. The CDR3 nucleotides read TGTGCCTGGAGCCCACTAGCGGAAATCTACGAGCAGTACTTC.

The chain combines TRBV5-1 with TRBJ2-7; a weak D match, TRBD2 (7 bases). V lost 1 base and J lost 0, with 8 bases in between. Germline-derived CDR1 and CDR2 are SGHRS and YFSETQ. CDR3 length: 14 residues. In nucleotides, the CDR3 is TGCGCCAGCAGCTTGAGGGGGGGCTCCTACGAGCAGTACGTC. Its translation: CASSLRGGSYEQYV.

DNA for the CDR3: TGCAGCGTTGATCTCGGGGTGGGCACCGGGGAGCTGTTTTTT. Translated: CSVDLGVGTGELFF. The V and J genes are TRBV29-1 and TRBJ2-2, with D possibly matching TRBD2 (5 bases). Per the germline V gene, CDR1 is SQVTM and CDR2 is ANQGSEA. CDR3 length: 14 residues. The ends were cut back, 3 bases at V and 4 bases at J, with 12 bases in the middle.

CDR3 sequence: CASSRDLGAGNTIYF. CDR3 DNA: TGTGCCAGCAGCCGAGACCTGGGGGCTGGAAACACCATATATTTT. This sequence joins TRBV4-2 and TRBJ1-3, with a tentative D call TRBD1 (5 bases). The V gene lost 4 bases and the J gene lost 2 bases, with 12 bases spanning the gap. This CDR3 spans 15 amino acids. CDR1 LGHNA and CDR2 YNFKEQ come from the germline V gene.

J is TRBJ2-7 and V is TRBV6-1; D is uncertain. V lost 3 bases, J lost 2 bases, and 8 bases lay in between. Looked up from germline, CDR1 is MNHNS and CDR2 is SASEGT. The CDR3 runs to 13 residues. For the CDR3, the DNA is TGTGCCAGCAGTGAGGCTAGAGCCTACGAGCAGTACGTC. Amino acid sequence: CASSEARAYEQYV.

This chain joins TRBV7-9 and TRBJ1-1; D remains ambiguous. V was clipped by 3 bases and J by 7 bases, with 9 bases between them. CDR3 length equals 12 residues. From germline, CDR1 is SEHNR and CDR2 FQNEAQ (reference sequence). The CDR3 protein is CASSFRGFEAFF. The CDR3 region has the DNA TGTGCCAGCAGCTTTCGGGGTTTTGAAGCTTTCTTT.

This chain joins TRBV2 and TRBJ1-5; 7 bases line up with TRBD1. The CDR3 sequence is 16 residues long. Trimming at V came to 6 bases and at J to 0 bases, leaving 8 bases not matched to a gene. The germline V gene encodes CDR1 SNHLY and CDR2 FYNNEI. The CDR3 DNA is TGTGCCAGCAGAATGACAGGGAGTAATAGCAATCAGCCCCAGCATTTT. This encodes CASRMTGSNSNQPQHF.

To note about this clone: Other DNA variants within this sample encode the same CDR3. The gene calls are TRBV9 and TRBJ1-5, with D possibly matching TRBD1 (5 bases). The CDR3 is 14 amino acids. Trimming took 0 bases from V and 1 from J, leaving 5 bases between them. The germline V gene has CDR1 SGDLS and CDR2 YYNGEE. CDR3 sequence reads: CASSVGGSNQPQHF. The DNA for the CDR3 is TGTGCCAGCAGCGTAGGGGGGAGCAATCAGCCCCAGCATTTT.

This chain links TRBV9 with TRBJ1-2; the match to TRBD1 covers 8 bases. Germline V lookup: CDR1 SGDLS, CDR2 YYNGEE. CDR3 size: 15 residues. V trimming: 3 bases; J trimming: 8 bases; junction bases outside the gene matches: 12. CDR3: CASSAETGDRYGYTF. Written as DNA, the CDR3 is TGTGCCAGCAGCGCAGAGACAGGGGATCGCTACGGCTACACCTTC.

This chain joins TRBV2 and TRBJ1-5, with D maybe TRBD1 (5 bases). Germline V gives CDR1 SNHLY, CDR2 FYNNEI. The germline V and J ends were trimmed by 6 bases and 0 bases, with 9 bases remaining between them. The CDR3 spans 14 residues. CDR3: CASSETVSNQPQHF. Written as DNA, the CDR3 is TGTGCCAGCAGCGAGACAGTTAGCAATCAGCCCCAGCATTTT.

This clone occurred a few times. The rearrangement uses TRBV9 and TRBJ1-6, with D hard to call. V lost 4 bases to trimming and J lost 9 bases, with 20 bases between them. The CDR3 is 16 amino acids. Germline loops: CDR1 SGDLS, CDR2 YYNGEE. CDR3 sequence (DNA): TGTGCCAGCAGCCCACAGTGGGTGATTGGTAGTTCACCCCTCCACTTT. As protein: CASSPQWVIGSSPLHF.

J is TRBJ2-1 and V is TRBV10-3; tentative D call: TRBD2 (5 bases). V was pared by 3 bases and J by 9 bases, with 9 bases between. The CDR3 runs to 12 residues. Germline V gene data show CDR1 as ENHRY and CDR2 as SYGVKD. CDR3 coding DNA: TGTGCCATCAGTGACACGGGGAGTGAGCAGTTCTTC. Its translation: CAISDTGSEQFF.

The chain couples TRBV4-3 to TRBJ2-1, with D tentatively TRBD1 or TRBD2 (5 bases each). This CDR3 has 17 residues. Between the trimmed V and J ends, which lost 0 bases and 3 bases, there was a span of 15 bases. Germline CDR1 LGHNA, CDR2 YSLEER. The CDR3 is CASSQDSEAGGYNEQFF. CDR3 nucleotide sequence: TGCGCCAGCAGCCAAGATTCGGAAGCTGGGGGCTACAATGAGCAGTTCTTC.

The chain combines TRBV9 with TRBJ2-2; 9 bases fit TRBD1. The ends lost 5 bases at V and 6 bases at J; junction bases unmatched: 5. CDR1 and CDR2 (germline): SGDLS, YYNGEE. The CDR3 runs to 14 residues. The CDR3 sequence is CASSDRGYAGELFF. CDR3 bases: TGTGCCAGCAGTGACAGGGGGTACGCCGGGGAGCTGTTTTTT.

Comments on this clone: Other nucleotide sequences in the sample specify the same CDR3. The chain joins TRBV4-2 to TRBJ2-3, with D unclear. The CDR3 consists of 13 residues. V gave up 1 base and J gave up 6 bases, with 8 bases separating them. Germline loops: CDR1 LGHNA, CDR2 YNFKEQ. CDR3 in amino acids: CASSQGSSDTQYF. The CDR3 DNA sequence: TGTGCCAGCAGCCAAGGGAGTTCGGATACGCAGTATTTT.

This sequence joins TRBV6-5 and TRBJ1-6; TRBD1 matches at 8 bases. Germline values: CDR1 MNHEY, CDR2 SVGAGI. Trimming took 2 bases from V and 10 from J; bases not matched to a gene: 7. This CDR3 is 15 amino acids long. The CDR3 region is CASSYGDRGDSPLHF. Here the CDR3 DNA reads TGTGCCAGCAGTTACGGAGACAGGGGTGACTCACCCCTCCACTTT.

The chain has TRBV23-1 and TRBJ2-5, with D possibly being TRBD2 (5 bases). TRBV23-1 is assigned to the ORF class and has an uncertain function. The germline V and J ends were trimmed by 5 bases and 5 bases, with 6 bases remaining between them. There are 11 residues in the CDR3. CDR3 coding DNA: TGCGCCAGCAGTGCGGGTGAGACCCAGTACTTC. It specifies CASSAGETQYF.

The V call is TRBV19, the J call TRBJ1-3; 9 bases map to TRBD1. The CDR3 consists of 13 residues. The junction had 5 bases not matched to a gene; V was cut back by 10 bases and J by 4 bases. Per the germline V gene, CDR1 is LNHDA and CDR2 is SQIVND (reference sequence). The CDR3 is CATKGQGGNTIYF. The CDR3 coding sequence is TGTGCCACAAAGGGACAGGGCGGAAACACCATATATTTT.

This chain connects TRBV2 to TRBJ1-4; D is unresolved. The CDR3 length is 14 residues. V shed 4 bases and J shed 7 bases, with 13 bases lying between them. Germline V gene lookup returns CDR1 SNHLY and CDR2 FYNNEI. The DNA of the CDR3 is TGTGCCAGCAGTGGGGAGTTACAGATTGAAAAACTGTTTTTT. This codes for CASSGELQIEKLFF.

This chain uses TRBV4-1 with TRBJ1-5; 9 bases line up with TRBD1. J was trimmed by 0 bases and V by 4 bases; bases with no gene match: 7. Germline CDR1 reads MGHRA; CDR2 reads YSYEKL. The length of the CDR3 is 17 residues. DNA for the CDR3: TGCGCCAGCAGCCTCGGACAGGGGACCGATAGCAATCAGCCCCAGCATTTT. Translation gives CASSLGQGTDSNQPQHF.

The V gene is TRBV19, the J gene TRBJ1-1, with 8 bases lining up with TRBD1. The length of the CDR3 is 15 residues. The V and J ends lost 5 bases and 1 base, in that order; junction bases with no gene match: 6. Germline values: CDR1 LNHDA, CDR2 SQIVND (reference sequence). CDR3 coding DNA: TGTGCCAGTAGTTCCCGGACAGGGACGAACACTGAAGCTTTCTTT. It is translated as CASSSRTGTNTEAFF.

This chain uses TRBV9 with TRBJ1-1; 9 bases map to TRBD1. Germline CDR1 and CDR2: SGDLS and YYNGEE. CDR3 length: 15 residues. The trim removed 0 bases at V and 1 base at J, leaving 1 base unmatched. The CDR3 reads CASSVVGQGNTEAFF. CDR3 nucleotides: TGTGCCAGCAGCGTAGTGGGACAGGGGAACACTGAAGCTTTCTTT. Full variable domain (rest looked up from reference TRBV9 and TRBJ1-1): DSGVTQTPKHLITATGQRVTLRCSPRSGDLSVYWYQQSLDQGLQFLIQYYNGEERAKGNILERFSAQQFPDLHSELNLSSLELGDSALYFCASSVVGQGNTEAFFGQGTRLTVV.

V usage is TRBV4-1 and J usage is TRBJ2-4; D not resolved. The ends were cut back, 1 base at V and 0 bases at J, with 10 bases in the middle. Per germline, CDR1 MGHRA and CDR2 YSYEKL. The CDR3 is 16 amino acids. CDR3 DNA: TGCGCCAGCAGCCAAGGGTGGGGTGGAGCCAAAAACATTCAGTACTTC. It translates to CASSQGWGGAKNIQYF.

The chain joins TRBV7-8 to TRBJ2-2; D uncertain. V gave up 0 bases and J gave up 9 bases, with 5 bases separating them. This CDR3 is built from 12 residues. The V gene's germline CDR1 is SGHVS and CDR2 FQNEAQ. CDR3 coding DNA: TGTGCCAGCAGCTTAGCGGGGAGGGAGCTGTTTTTT. Encoded protein: CASSLAGRELFF.

The chain uses TRBV9 and TRBJ2-2, with 8 bases aligning to TRBD2. Losses at the gene ends were 1 base for V and 5 bases for J; bases not matched to a gene: 4. Per the germline V gene, CDR1 is SGDLS and CDR2 is YYNGEE. The CDR3 spans 15 residues. The CDR3 DNA sequence: TGTGCCAGCAGCGTACTAGCGGGCGGGACCGGGGAGCTGTTTTTT. Its protein is CASSVLAGGTGELFF.

The gene calls are TRBV6-1 and TRBJ1-3; D unclear. V was trimmed by 4 bases and J by 0 bases, leaving 13 bases between them. This CDR3 has 16 residues. The germline V gene encodes CDR1 MNHNS and CDR2 SASEGT. The CDR3 region is CASSVRVLLSGNTIYF. For the CDR3, the DNA is TGTGCCAGCAGTGTAAGGGTTCTACTCTCTGGAAACACCATATATTTT.